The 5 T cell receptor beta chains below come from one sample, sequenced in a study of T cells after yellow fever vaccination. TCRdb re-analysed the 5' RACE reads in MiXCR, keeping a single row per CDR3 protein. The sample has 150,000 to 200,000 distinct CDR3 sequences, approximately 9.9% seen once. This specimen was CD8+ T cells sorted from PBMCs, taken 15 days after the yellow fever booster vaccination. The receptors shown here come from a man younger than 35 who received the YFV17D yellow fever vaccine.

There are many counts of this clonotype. CDR3 DNA: TGTGCCAGCAGCGTAAGCGGGGGGGCCCCAAATGAGCAGTTCTTC. Residues: CASSVSGGAPNEQFF. V gene TRBV9 combines with J gene TRBJ2-1; TRBD2 matches 10 bases. With 1 base clipped from V and 7 bases from J, the junction kept 5 bases outside the gene matches. This CDR3 contains 15 residues. Germline CDR1 is SGDLS and CDR2 is YYNGEE.

CDR3 sequence reads: CASSQDQGHYEQYF. In DNA, the CDR3 is TGCGCCAGCAGCCAAGATCAAGGCCACTACGAGCAGTACTTC. The chain is built from TRBV4-3 and TRBJ2-7, with D uncertain. Per germline, CDR1 LGHNA and CDR2 YSLEER. The V end lost 0 bases, the J end lost 3 bases, and 9 bases lay between the germline ends. This CDR3 comprises 14 residues.

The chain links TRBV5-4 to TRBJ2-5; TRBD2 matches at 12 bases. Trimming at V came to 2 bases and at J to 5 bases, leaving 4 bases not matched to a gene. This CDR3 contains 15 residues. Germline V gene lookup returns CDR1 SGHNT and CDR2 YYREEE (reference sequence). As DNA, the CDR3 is TGTGCCAGCAGCTTCGGACTAGCGGGGACGGAGACCCAGTACTTC. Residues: CASSFGLAGTETQYF.

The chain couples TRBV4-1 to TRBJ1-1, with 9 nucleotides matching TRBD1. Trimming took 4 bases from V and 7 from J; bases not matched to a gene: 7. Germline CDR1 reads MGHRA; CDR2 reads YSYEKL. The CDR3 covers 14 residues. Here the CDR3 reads CASSLQGARGEAFF. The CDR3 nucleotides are TGCGCCAGCAGCCTACAGGGGGCGAGGGGTGAAGCTTTCTTT.

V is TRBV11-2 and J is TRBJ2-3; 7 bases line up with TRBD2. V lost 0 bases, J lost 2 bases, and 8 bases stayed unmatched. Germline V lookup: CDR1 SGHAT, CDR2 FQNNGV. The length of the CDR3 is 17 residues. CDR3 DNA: TGTGCCAGCAGCTTAGATTGGCTAGCGGAGAACACAGATACGCAGTATTTT. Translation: CASSLDWLAENTDTQYF.